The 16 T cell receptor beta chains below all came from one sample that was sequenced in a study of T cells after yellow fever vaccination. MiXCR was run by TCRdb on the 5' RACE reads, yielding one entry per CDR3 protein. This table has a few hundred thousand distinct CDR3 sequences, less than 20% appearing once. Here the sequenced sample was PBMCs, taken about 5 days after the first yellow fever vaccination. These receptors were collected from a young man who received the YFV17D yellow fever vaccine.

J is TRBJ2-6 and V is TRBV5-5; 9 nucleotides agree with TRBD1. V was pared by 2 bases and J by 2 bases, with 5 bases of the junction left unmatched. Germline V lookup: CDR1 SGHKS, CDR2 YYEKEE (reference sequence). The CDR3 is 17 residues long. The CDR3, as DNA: TGTGCCAGCAGCTTCGACAGGGGGAGAACTGGGGCCAACGTCCTGACTTTC. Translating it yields CASSFDRGRTGANVLTF.

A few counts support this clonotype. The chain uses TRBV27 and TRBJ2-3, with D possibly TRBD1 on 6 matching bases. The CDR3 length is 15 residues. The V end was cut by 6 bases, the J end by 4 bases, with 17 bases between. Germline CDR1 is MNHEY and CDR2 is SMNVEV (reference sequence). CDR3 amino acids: CASSPRQARPDTQYF. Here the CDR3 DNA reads TGTGCCAGCAGCCCTAGACAGGCTCGGCCAGATACGCAGTATTTT.

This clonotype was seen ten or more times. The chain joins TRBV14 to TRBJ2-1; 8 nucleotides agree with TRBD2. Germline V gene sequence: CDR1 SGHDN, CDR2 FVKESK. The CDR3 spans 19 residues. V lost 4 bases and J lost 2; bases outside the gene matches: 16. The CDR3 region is CASSRPEGSGVSPYNEQFF. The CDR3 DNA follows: TGTGCCAGCAGCCGCCCGGAGGGTAGCGGGGTTTCGCCCTACAATGAGCAGTTCTTC.

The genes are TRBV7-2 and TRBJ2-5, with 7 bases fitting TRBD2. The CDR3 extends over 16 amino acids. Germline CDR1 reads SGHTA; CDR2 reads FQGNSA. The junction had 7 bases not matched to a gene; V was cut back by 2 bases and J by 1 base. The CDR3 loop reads CASSLLGGGVQETQYF. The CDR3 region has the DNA TGTGCCAGCAGCTTATTGGGTGGGGGGGTCCAAGAGACCCAGTACTTC.

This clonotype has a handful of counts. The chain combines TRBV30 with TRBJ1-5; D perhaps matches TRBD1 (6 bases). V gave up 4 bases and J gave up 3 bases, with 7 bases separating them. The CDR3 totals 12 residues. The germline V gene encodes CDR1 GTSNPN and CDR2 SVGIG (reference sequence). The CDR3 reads CAWNRDNQPQHF. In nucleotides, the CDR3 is TGTGCCTGGAACAGGGACAATCAGCCCCAGCATTTT.

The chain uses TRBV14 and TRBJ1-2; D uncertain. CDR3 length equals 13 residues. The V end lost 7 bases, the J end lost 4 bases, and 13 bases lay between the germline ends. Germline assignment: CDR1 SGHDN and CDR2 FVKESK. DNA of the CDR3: TGTGCCAGCAAAGGGCCAAACGGCTATGGCTACACCTTC. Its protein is CASKGPNGYGYTF. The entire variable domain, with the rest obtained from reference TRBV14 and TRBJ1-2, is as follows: EAGVTQFPSHSVIEKGQTVTLRCDPISGHDNLYWYRRVMGKEIKFLLHFVKESKQDESGMPNNRFLAERTGGTYSTLKVQPAELEDSGVYFCASKGPNGYGYTFGSGTRLTVV.

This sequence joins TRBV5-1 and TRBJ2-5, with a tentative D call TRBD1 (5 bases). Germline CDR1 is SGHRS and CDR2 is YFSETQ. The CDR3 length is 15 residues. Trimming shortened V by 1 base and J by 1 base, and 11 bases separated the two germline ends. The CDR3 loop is CASSLSHRLQETQYF. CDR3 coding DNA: TGCGCCAGCAGCTTGTCTCACAGGCTCCAAGAGACCCAGTACTTC.

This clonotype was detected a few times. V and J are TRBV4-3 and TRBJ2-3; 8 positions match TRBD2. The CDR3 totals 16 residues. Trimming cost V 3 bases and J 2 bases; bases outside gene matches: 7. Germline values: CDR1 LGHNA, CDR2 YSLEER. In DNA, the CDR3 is TGCGCCAGCAGCCAGGTCTGGCGGGGGGTCACAGATACGCAGTATTTT. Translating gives CASSQVWRGVTDTQYF.

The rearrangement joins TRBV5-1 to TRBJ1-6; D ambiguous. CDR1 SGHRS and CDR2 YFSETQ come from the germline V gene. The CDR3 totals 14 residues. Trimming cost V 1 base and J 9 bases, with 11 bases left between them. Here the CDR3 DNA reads TGCGCCAGCAGCTTGACCCAACGGGGTTCACCCCTCCACTTT. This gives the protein CASSLTQRGSPLHF.

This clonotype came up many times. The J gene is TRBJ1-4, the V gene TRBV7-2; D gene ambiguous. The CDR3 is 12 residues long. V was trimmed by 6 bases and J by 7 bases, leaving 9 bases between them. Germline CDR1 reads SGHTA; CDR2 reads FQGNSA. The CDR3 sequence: CASSQEREKLFF. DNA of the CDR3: TGTGCCAGCAGTCAAGAGCGTGAAAAACTGTTTTTT.

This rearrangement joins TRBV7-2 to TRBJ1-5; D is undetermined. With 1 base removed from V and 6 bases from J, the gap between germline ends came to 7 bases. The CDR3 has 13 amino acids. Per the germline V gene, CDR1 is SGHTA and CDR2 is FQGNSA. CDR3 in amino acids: CASSLGVGQPQHF. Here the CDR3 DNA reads TGTGCCAGCAGCTTAGGTGTGGGTCAGCCCCAGCATTTT.

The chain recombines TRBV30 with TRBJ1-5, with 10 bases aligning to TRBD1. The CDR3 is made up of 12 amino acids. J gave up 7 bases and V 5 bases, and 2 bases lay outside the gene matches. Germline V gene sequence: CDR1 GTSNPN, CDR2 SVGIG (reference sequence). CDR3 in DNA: TGTGCCTGGGGGACAGGGGTCCAGCCCCAGCATTTT. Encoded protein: CAWGTGVQPQHF.

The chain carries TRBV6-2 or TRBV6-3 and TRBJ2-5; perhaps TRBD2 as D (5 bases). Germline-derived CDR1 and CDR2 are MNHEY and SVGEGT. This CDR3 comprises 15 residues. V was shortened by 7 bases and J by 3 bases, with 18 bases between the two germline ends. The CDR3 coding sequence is TGTGCCAGCACAAAACTATTCGCGGGTGAAGAGACCCAGTACTTC. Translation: CASTKLFAGEETQYF.

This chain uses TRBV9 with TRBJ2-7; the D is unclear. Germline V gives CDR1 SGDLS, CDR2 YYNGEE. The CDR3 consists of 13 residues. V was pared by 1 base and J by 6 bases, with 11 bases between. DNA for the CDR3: TGTGCCAGCAGCGTATGGTGTCTCCCCGAGCAGTACGTC. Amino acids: CASSVWCLPEQYV.

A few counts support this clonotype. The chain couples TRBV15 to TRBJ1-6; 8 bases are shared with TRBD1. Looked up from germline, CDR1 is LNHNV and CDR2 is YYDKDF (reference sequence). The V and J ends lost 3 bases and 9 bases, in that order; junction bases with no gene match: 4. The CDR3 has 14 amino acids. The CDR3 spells CATSRDRAASPLHF. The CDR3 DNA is TGTGCCACCAGCAGGGACAGGGCTGCTTCACCCCTCCACTTT.

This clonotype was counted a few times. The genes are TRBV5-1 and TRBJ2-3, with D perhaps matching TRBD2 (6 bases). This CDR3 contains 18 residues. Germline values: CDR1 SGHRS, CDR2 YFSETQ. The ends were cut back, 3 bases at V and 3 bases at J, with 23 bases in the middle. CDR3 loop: CASSSLANGRGETDTQYF. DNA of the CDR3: TGCGCCAGCAGCTCTCTAGCGAACGGCCGTGGGGAAACAGATACGCAGTATTTT.